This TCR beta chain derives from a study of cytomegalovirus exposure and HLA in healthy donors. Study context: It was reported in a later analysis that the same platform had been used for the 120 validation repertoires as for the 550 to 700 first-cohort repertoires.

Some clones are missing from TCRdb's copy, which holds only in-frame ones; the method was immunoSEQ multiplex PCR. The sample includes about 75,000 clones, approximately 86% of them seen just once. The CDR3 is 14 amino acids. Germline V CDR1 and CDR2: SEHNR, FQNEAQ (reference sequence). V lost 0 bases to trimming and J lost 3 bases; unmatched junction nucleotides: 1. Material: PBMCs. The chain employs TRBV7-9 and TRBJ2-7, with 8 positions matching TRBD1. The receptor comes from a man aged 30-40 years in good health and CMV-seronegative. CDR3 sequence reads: CASSLADRVYEQYF. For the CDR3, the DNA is TGTGCCAGCAGCTTAGCGGACAGGGTCTACGAGCAGTACTTC.